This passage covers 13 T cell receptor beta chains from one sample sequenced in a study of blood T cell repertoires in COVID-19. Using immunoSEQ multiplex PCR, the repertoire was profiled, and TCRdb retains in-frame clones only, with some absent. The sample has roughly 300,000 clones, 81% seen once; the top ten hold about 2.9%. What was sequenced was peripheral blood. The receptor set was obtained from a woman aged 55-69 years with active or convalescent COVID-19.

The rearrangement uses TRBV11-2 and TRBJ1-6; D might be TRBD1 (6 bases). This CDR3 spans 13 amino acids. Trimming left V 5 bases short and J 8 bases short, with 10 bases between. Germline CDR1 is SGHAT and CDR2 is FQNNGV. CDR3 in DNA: TGTGCCAGCAGCACCAACAGGGATTCACCCCTCCACTTT. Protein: CASSTNRDSPLHF.

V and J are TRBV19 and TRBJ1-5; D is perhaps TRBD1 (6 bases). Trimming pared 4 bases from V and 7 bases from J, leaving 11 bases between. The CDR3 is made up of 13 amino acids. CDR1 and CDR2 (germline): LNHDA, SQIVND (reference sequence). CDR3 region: CASSTTGIQPQHF. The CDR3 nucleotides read TGTGCCAGTAGTACGACAGGTATCCAGCCCCAGCATTTT. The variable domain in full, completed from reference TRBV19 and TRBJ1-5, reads DGGITQSPKYLFRKEGQNVTLSCEQNLNHDAMYWYRQDPGQGLRLIYYSQIVNDFQKGDIAEGYSVSREKKESFPLTVTSAQKNPTAFYLCASSTTGIQPQHFGDGTRLSIL.

CDR3 DNA sequence: TGTGCCAGCAGTTTCGCCGGGGGGCACATCTATGGCTACACCTTC. Translated: CASSFAGGHIYGYTF. The gene calls are TRBV27 and TRBJ1-2; tentatively, D is TRBD1 (6 bases). The CDR3 covers 15 residues. Germline CDR1 and CDR2: MNHEY and SMNVEV (reference sequence). V lost 3 bases to trimming and J lost 4 bases, with 15 bases between them.

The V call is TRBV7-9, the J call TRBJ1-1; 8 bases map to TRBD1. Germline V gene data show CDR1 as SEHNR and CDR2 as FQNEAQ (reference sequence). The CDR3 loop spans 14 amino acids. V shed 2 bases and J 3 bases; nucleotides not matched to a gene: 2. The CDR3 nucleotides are TGTGCCAGCAGCTTACGCAGGGGGCACACTGAAGCTTTCTTT. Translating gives CASSLRRGHTEAFF.

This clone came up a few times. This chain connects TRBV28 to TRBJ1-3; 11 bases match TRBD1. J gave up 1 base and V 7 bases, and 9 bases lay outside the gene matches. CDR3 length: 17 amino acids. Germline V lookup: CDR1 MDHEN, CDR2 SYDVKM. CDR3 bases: TGTGCCAGCATAGGACAGGGGGCAGTTTGGTCTGGAAACACCATATATTTT. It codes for CASIGQGAVWSGNTIYF.

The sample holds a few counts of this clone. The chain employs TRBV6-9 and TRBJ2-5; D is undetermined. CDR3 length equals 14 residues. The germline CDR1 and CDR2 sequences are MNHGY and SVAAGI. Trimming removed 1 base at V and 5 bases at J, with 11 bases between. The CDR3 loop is CASSYCQVQETQYF. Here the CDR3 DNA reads TGTGCCAGCAGTTATTGTCAGGTGCAGGAGACCCAGTACTTC.

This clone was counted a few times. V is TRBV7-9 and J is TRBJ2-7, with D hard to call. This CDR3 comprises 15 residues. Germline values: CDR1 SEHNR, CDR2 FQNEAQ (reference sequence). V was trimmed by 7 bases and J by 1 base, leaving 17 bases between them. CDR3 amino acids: CASTPLGRPSYEQYF. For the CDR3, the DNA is TGTGCCAGCACCCCATTAGGCAGGCCGTCCTACGAGCAGTACTTC.

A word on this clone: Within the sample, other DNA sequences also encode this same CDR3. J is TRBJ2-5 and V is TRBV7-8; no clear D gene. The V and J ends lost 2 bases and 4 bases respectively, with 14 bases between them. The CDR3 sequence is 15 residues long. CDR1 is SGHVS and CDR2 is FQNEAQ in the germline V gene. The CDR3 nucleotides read TGTGCCAGCAGCTTATTCAGTAGCTCCTCAGAGACCCAGTACTTC. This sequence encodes CASSLFSSSSETQYF. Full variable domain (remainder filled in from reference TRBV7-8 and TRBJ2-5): GAGVSQSPRYKVAKRGQDVALRCDPISGHVSLFWYQQALGQGPEFLTYFQNEAQLDKSGLPSDRFFAERPEGSVSTLKIQRTQQEDSAVYLCASSLFSSSSETQYFGPGTRLLVL.

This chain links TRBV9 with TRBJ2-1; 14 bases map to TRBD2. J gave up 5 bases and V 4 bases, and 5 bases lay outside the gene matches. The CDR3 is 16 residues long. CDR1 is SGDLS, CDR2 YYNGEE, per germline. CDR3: CASSSPGLAGDNEQFF. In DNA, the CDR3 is TGTGCCAGCAGCTCTCCGGGACTAGCGGGGGACAATGAGCAGTTCTTC.

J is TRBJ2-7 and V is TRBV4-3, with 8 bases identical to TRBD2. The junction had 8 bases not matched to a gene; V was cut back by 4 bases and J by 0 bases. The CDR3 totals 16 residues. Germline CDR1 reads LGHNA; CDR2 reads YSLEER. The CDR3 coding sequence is TGCGCCAGCAGCCCCGGGAGGGGCTACACCTCCTACGAGCAGTACTTC. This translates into CASSPGRGYTSYEQYF.

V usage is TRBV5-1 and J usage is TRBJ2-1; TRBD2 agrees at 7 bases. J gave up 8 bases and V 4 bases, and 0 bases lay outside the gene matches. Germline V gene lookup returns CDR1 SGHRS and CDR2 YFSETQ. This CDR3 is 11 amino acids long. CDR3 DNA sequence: TGCGCCAGCAGCCGGGGGGATGAGCAGTTCTTC. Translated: CASSRGDEQFF.

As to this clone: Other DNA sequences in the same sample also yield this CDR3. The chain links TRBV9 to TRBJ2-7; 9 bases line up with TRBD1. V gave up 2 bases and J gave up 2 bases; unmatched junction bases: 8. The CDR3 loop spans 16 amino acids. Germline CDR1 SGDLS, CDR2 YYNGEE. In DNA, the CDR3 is TGTGCCAGCAGCGTCCAGCCGGGACAGGGTCCCTACGAGCAGTACTTC. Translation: CASSVQPGQGPYEQYF.

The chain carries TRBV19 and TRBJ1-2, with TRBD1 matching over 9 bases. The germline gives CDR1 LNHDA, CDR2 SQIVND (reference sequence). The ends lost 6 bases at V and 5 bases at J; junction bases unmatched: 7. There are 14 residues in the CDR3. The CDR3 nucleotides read TGTGCCAGTAGCGGGGACAGGGAAATTTATGGCTACACCTTC. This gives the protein CASSGDREIYGYTF.